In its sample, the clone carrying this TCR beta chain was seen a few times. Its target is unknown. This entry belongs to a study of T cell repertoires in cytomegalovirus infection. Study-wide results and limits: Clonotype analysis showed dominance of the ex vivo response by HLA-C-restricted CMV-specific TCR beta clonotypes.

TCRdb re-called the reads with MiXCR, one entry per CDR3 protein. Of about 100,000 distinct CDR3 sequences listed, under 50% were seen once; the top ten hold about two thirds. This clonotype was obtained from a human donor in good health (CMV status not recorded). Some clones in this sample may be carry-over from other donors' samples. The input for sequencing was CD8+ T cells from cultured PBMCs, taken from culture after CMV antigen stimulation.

The CDR3 spells CASSSEQGSGNTIYF. The CDR3 DNA reads TGTGCCAGCAGCTCAGAACAGGGCTCTGGAAACACCATATATTTT. The chain uses TRBV7-8 and TRBJ1-3; D is possibly TRBD1 (6 bases). Trimming removed 4 bases from V and 0 bases from J, with 10 bases in between. This CDR3 has 15 residues. CDR1 and CDR2 from the germline V gene are SGHVS and FQNEAQ. The full variable domain, rest sourced from reference TRBV7-8 and TRBJ1-3, is GAGVSQSPRYKVAKRGQDVALRCDPISGHVSLFWYQQALGQGPEFLTYFQNEAQLDKSGLPSDRFFAERPEGSVSTLKIQRTQQEDSAVYLCASSSEQGSGNTIYFGEGSWLTVV.